These 17 T cell receptor beta chains were all obtained from the same sample, sequenced in a study of T cell responses to AZD1222 COVID-19 vaccine. Using immunoSEQ multiplex PCR, the repertoire was profiled, and TCRdb retains in-frame clones only, with some absent. The repertoire has about 110,000 clones, about 90% of them found once; the top ten carry 8%. The specimen comprised peripheral blood, sampled 28 days after the second AZD1222 dose. Source of these receptors: an adult who received the AZD1222 COVID-19 vaccine.

The rearrangement uses TRBV4-3 and TRBJ2-1; 11 bases agree with TRBD2. The V and J ends lost 1 base and 4 bases, in that order; junction bases with no gene match: 3. Germline assignment: CDR1 LGHNA and CDR2 YSLEER. This CDR3 contains 16 residues. CDR3 in DNA: TGCGCCAGCAGCCAAGGGGGACTAGCGGCTTACAATGAGCAGTTCTTC. It is translated as CASSQGGLAAYNEQFF.

The chain uses TRBV27 and TRBJ1-6; D perhaps matches TRBD1 (5 bases). The CDR3 loop spans 15 amino acids. Trimming stripped 3 bases from V and 17 bases from J, with 23 bases between. Looked up from germline, CDR1 is MNHEY and CDR2 is SMNVEV (reference sequence). The CDR3 nucleotides are TGTGCCAGCAGTTTTGTAGGGGCGCAATATTCGGGGTTCCACTTT. Translating gives CASSFVGAQYSGFHF.

V gene TRBV19 combines with J gene TRBJ1-6, with TRBD1 matching 9 bases. The length of the CDR3 is 13 residues. In germline, CDR1 is LNHDA, CDR2 SQIVND (reference sequence). V gave up 5 bases and J gave up 9 bases; unmatched junction bases: 2. CDR3 residues: CASSGQGLSPLHF. The CDR3 nucleotides are TGTGCCAGTAGTGGACAGGGGCTTTCACCCCTCCACTTT. Full variable domain (remainder filled in from reference TRBV19 and TRBJ1-6): DGGITQSPKYLFRKEGQNVTLSCEQNLNHDAMYWYRQDPGQGLRLIYYSQIVNDFQKGDIAEGYSVSREKKESFPLTVTSAQKNPTAFYLCASSGQGLSPLHFGNGTRLTVT.

This clone came up a few times. In DNA, the CDR3 is TGTGCCAGCAGCTTGGGGAATGAAAAACTGTTTTTT. Translating gives CASSLGNEKLFF. This chain uses TRBV7-9 with TRBJ1-4; unclear D gene. The CDR3 extends over 12 amino acids. The ends were cut back, 3 bases at V and 5 bases at J, with 4 bases in the middle. Germline V lookup: CDR1 SEHNR, CDR2 FQNEAQ (reference sequence). Full variable domain (missing parts from reference TRBV7-9 and TRBJ1-4): DTGVSQNPRHKITKRGQNVTFRCDPISEHNRLYWYRQTLGQGPEFLTYFQNEAQLEKSRLLSDRFSAERPKGSFSTLEIQRTEQGDSAMYLCASSLGNEKLFFGSGTQLSVL.

This chain links TRBV30 with TRBJ1-6; D gene uncertain. CDR1 GTSNPN and CDR2 SVGIG come from the germline V gene (reference sequence). The CDR3 runs 15 residues. Trimming cost V 1 base and J 9 bases, with 16 bases left between them. The CDR3 DNA sequence: TGTGCCTGGAGTGGGACCTCCGGCGTTGGTTCACCCCTCCACTTT. Its protein is CAWSGTSGVGSPLHF.

The chain employs TRBV7-3 and TRBJ1-6, with D perhaps matching TRBD1 (6 bases). CDR1 is SGHTA, CDR2 FQGTGA, per germline. CDR3 size: 14 residues. Trimming took off 2 bases at V and 9 bases at J, with 11 bases between the two ends. The CDR3 coding sequence is TGTGCCAGCAGCTTACTGGGGGCCGGTTCACCCCTCCACTTT. Translating it yields CASSLLGAGSPLHF.

The CDR3 sequence is CASSRHGNEQYF. The CDR3 DNA reads as TGTGCCAGCAGTCGCCACGGGAACGAGCAGTACTTC. This chain links TRBV6-5 with TRBJ2-7; possible D gene TRBD2, 5 bases. In germline, CDR1 is MNHEY, CDR2 SVGAGI. The V end lost 5 bases, the J end lost 5 bases, and 10 bases lay between the germline ends. The length of the CDR3 is 12 residues.

The J gene is TRBJ1-6, the V gene TRBV11-2; no clear D gene. There are 13 residues in the CDR3. The germline V and J ends were trimmed by 3 bases and 6 bases, with 6 bases remaining between them. Germline CDR1 reads SGHAT; CDR2 reads FQNNGV. CDR3 nucleotides: TGTGCCAGCAGCTTGGGGATTAATTCACCCCTCCACTTT. Translating it yields CASSLGINSPLHF.

The chain is built from TRBV27 and TRBJ1-6; no clear D. The germline V gene encodes CDR1 MNHEY and CDR2 SMNVEV (reference sequence). The CDR3 consists of 13 residues. The V and J ends lost 6 bases and 13 bases respectively, with 16 bases between them. Here the CDR3 DNA reads TGTGCCAGCAGGGGGATTCCCGGTGGTCCCCTCCACTTT. Protein product: CASRGIPGGPLHF.

The genes are TRBV19 and TRBJ2-2, with TRBD1 identical over 8 bases. Per the germline V gene, CDR1 is LNHDA and CDR2 is SQIVND (reference sequence). The CDR3 totals 16 residues. The trim removed 8 bases at V and 2 bases at J, leaving 10 bases unmatched. DNA for the CDR3: TGTGCCAGTCAAAACTTCGGGACAGGTAACACCGGGGAGCTGTTTTTT. This encodes CASQNFGTGNTGELFF. Variable domain in full (rest from reference TRBV19 and TRBJ2-2): DGGITQSPKYLFRKEGQNVTLSCEQNLNHDAMYWYRQDPGQGLRLIYYSQIVNDFQKGDIAEGYSVSREKKESFPLTVTSAQKNPTAFYLCASQNFGTGNTGELFFGEGSRLTVL.

This rearrangement joins TRBV13 to TRBJ1-1; D unclear. This CDR3 is built from 13 residues. The V and J ends lost 4 bases and 1 base respectively, with 7 bases between them. CDR1 is PRHDT and CDR2 is FYEKMQ in the germline V gene (reference sequence). This chain's CDR3 is CASSSAGNTEAFF. The CDR3 region has the DNA TGTGCCAGCAGCTCTGCCGGGAACACTGAAGCTTTCTTT.

The gene calls are TRBV6-5 and TRBJ2-7, with 10 bases matching TRBD1. Germline V gene lookup returns CDR1 MNHEY and CDR2 SVGAGI. The CDR3 is 15 amino acids. V lost 7 bases, J lost 9 bases, and 15 bases stayed unmatched. This CDR3 is CASTWDGTGATGQYF. The CDR3 coding sequence is TGTGCCAGCACCTGGGATGGGACAGGGGCTACAGGGCAGTACTTC.

The rearrangement joins TRBV6-5 to TRBJ1-4; 10 bases line up with TRBD1. CDR1 is MNHEY and CDR2 is SVGAGI in the germline V gene. Germline trimming cut 5 bases from V and 3 bases from J; bases unmatched to any gene: 3. The CDR3 runs to 15 residues. The CDR3: CASSRTGGANEKLFF. CDR3 bases: TGTGCCAGCAGTCGGACAGGGGGTGCTAATGAAAAACTGTTTTTT.

The chain combines TRBV2 with TRBJ1-1, with D hard to call. CDR3 length equals 13 residues. The V gene's germline CDR1 is SNHLY and CDR2 FYNNEI. Between the trimmed V and J ends, which lost 3 bases and 7 bases, there was a span of 12 bases. For the CDR3, the DNA is TGTGCCAGCAGTGACAACAGTCGAAGTGAAGCTTTCTTT. The encoded protein is CASSDNSRSEAFF.

This chain connects TRBV19 to TRBJ2-1; TRBD2 agrees at 8 bases. In germline, CDR1 is LNHDA, CDR2 SQIVND (reference sequence). The CDR3 runs to 14 residues. V dropped 7 bases and J dropped 2; count of bases not matched to a gene: 4. CDR3 in amino acids: CASKTSEAYNEQFF. Here the CDR3 DNA reads TGTGCCAGTAAGACTAGCGAAGCCTACAATGAGCAGTTCTTC.

The chain has TRBV9 and TRBJ1-6; a weak D match, TRBD1 (6 bases). The germline V gene encodes CDR1 SGDLS and CDR2 YYNGEE. The CDR3 totals 17 residues. V dropped 4 bases and J dropped 1 base, with 15 bases sitting between them. The CDR3 coding sequence is TGTGCCAGCAGCCTGAACCCAGGGGCGTCCTATAATTCACCCCTCCACTTT. This sequence encodes CASSLNPGASYNSPLHF.

The J gene is TRBJ1-1, the V gene TRBV6-5; 7 positions agree with TRBD1. The CDR3 is made up of 13 amino acids. Germline CDR1 reads MNHEY; CDR2 reads SVGAGI. Germline trimming cut 5 bases from V and 4 bases from J; bases unmatched to any gene: 4. The CDR3 sequence is CASSQGGGTEAFF. The CDR3 DNA is TGTGCCAGCAGTCAGGGGGGCGGCACTGAAGCTTTCTTT.